Presented here are 32 T cell receptor beta chains from one specimen sequenced in a study of cytomegalovirus exposure and HLA in healthy donors (dated by TCRdb to 2017 to 2019). Library creation used the immunoSEQ multiplex PCR assay. For the multiplex PCR, a mixture combining 60 forward primers for TCR Vbeta segments and 13 reverse primers for TCR Jbeta segments was used. This immuneACCESS table, as held by TCRdb, lists in-frame sequences with V and J called but not all clones. Of the missing ones, under half trace to an unresolved V gene in checked studies; the others have no known cause. The table for this sample lists around 200,000 clones. The ten largest clones add up to about 1% of the sample. The sequenced material came from PBMCs. The receptors come from a young woman in good health and CMV-seropositive.

In nucleotides, the CDR3 is TGTGCCAGCAGCCCTGGGGTCGGACAGGGGTCCTACGAGCAGTACTTC. This encodes CASSPGVGQGSYEQYF. This rearrangement joins TRBV5-5 to TRBJ2-7; 9 positions match TRBD1. The CDR3 is made up of 16 amino acids. J was trimmed by 1 base and V by 4 bases; bases with no gene match: 9. Germline lookup yields CDR1 SGHKS and CDR2 YYEKEE (reference sequence).

Written as DNA, the CDR3 is TGTGCCAGCAGTCACGGGGGGGGCGCAGATACGCAGTATTTT. Amino acids: CASSHGGGADTQYF. V usage is TRBV6-4 and J usage is TRBJ2-3, with 8 bases lining up with TRBD2. After removal of 5 bases from V and 4 bases from J, the junction contained 5 bases not matched to a gene. Germline assignment: CDR1 MRHNA and CDR2 SNTAGT. The CDR3 spans 14 residues.

The chain is built from TRBV28 and TRBJ1-1, with TRBD1 matching 10 bases. The CDR3 contains 17 residues. J was trimmed by 2 bases and V by 5 bases; bases with no gene match: 11. Germline CDR1 MDHEN, CDR2 SYDVKM. The CDR3 sequence is CASSGRTGGRRNTEAFF. Written as DNA, the CDR3 is TGTGCCAGCAGTGGCCGGACAGGGGGAAGGAGAAACACTGAAGCTTTCTTT.

The chain carries TRBV4-3 and TRBJ1-2, with a possible D match to TRBD1 (5 bases). Trimming took 0 bases from V and 4 from J, leaving 12 bases between them. The germline V gene encodes CDR1 LGHNA and CDR2 YSLEER. The CDR3 covers 15 residues. The CDR3 region is CASSQDPGGGYGYTF. CDR3 DNA sequence: TGCGCCAGCAGCCAAGATCCGGGCGGGGGCTATGGCTACACCTTC.

The chain uses TRBV10-1 and TRBJ1-4; D uncertain. V lost 4 bases, J lost 4 bases, and 13 bases lay in between. CDR1 and CDR2 (germline): WNHNN, SYGVQD (reference sequence). CDR3 size: 15 residues. The chain's CDR3 is CASSGNSGGNEKLFF. CDR3 bases: TGCGCCAGCAGTGGGAATTCGGGAGGTAATGAAAAACTGTTTTTT.

This chain joins TRBV9 and TRBJ2-5; D might be TRBD2 (6 bases). Deletions cut 2 bases from V and 2 bases from J, with 16 bases between. The germline CDR1 and CDR2 sequences are SGDLS and YYNGEE. The length of the CDR3 is 16 residues. The CDR3, as DNA: TGTGCCAGCAGCGTCACACCGGGGGTGGGGCAAGAGACCCAGTACTTC. Amino acid sequence: CASSVTPGVGQETQYF.

The chain carries TRBV19 and TRBJ1-1; D remains ambiguous. CDR1 and CDR2 from the germline V gene are LNHDA and SQIVND (reference sequence). V was pared by 6 bases and J by 3 bases, with 8 bases between. The CDR3 has 12 amino acids. The CDR3 region is CASSSGYTEAFF. For the CDR3, the DNA is TGTGCCAGTAGCTCCGGGTACACTGAAGCTTTCTTT.

This chain connects TRBV27 to TRBJ2-5; 7 nucleotides align to TRBD1. This CDR3 region has 14 residues. Germline CDR1 reads MNHEY; CDR2 reads SMNVEV (reference sequence). After removal of 5 bases from V and 1 base from J, the junction contained 4 bases not matched to a gene. CDR3 region: CASSARDSQETQYF. DNA of the CDR3: TGTGCCAGCAGTGCGAGGGACAGCCAAGAGACCCAGTACTTC.

In the case of this clone: Other DNA sequences in the sample encode the same CDR3. The chain carries TRBV6-5 and TRBJ1-5; 7 nucleotides align to TRBD1. Trimming at V came to 2 bases and at J to 1 base, leaving 2 bases not matched to a gene. This CDR3 contains 15 residues. Germline values: CDR1 MNHEY, CDR2 SVGAGI. CDR3 bases: TGTGCCAGCAGTTACAGGGGGCTGAGCAATCAGCCCCAGCATTTT. This sequence encodes CASSYRGLSNQPQHF.

The chain uses TRBV5-4 and TRBJ2-3; TRBD2 matches 7 bases. Germline CDR1 reads SGHNT; CDR2 reads YYREEE (reference sequence). The CDR3 spans 15 residues. V lost 4 bases and J lost 3; bases outside the gene matches: 8. The CDR3 sequence: CASSPGWGGTDTQYF. The CDR3 DNA follows: TGTGCCAGCAGCCCGGGCTGGGGGGGGACAGATACGCAGTATTTT.

V is TRBV7-9 and J is TRBJ1-1; perhaps TRBD1 as D (6 bases). V was clipped by 5 bases and J by 1 base, with 11 bases between them. The CDR3 length is 14 residues. Germline V gene data show CDR1 as SEHNR and CDR2 as FQNEAQ (reference sequence). Here the CDR3 reads CASSPRTANTEAFF. DNA for the CDR3: TGTGCCAGCAGCCCCCGGACAGCGAACACTGAAGCTTTCTTT.

V is TRBV5-4 and J is TRBJ2-7; D might be TRBD2 (6 bases). Germline lookup yields CDR1 SGHNT and CDR2 YYREEE (reference sequence). CDR3 length: 15 residues. With 4 bases removed from V and 6 bases from J, the gap between germline ends came to 20 bases. CDR3 residues: CASSHGTPEPSEQYF. The CDR3 bases are TGTGCCAGCAGCCACGGGACTCCCGAACCATCCGAGCAGTACTTC.

This chain connects TRBV10-3 to TRBJ2-1; possibly TRBD2 for D (6 bases). V lost 5 bases and J 6 bases, leaving 29 bases between the germline ends. The CDR3 has 19 residues. CDR1 and CDR2 (germline): ENHRY, SYGVKD. This CDR3 is CAISNPNWRDGNTPNEQFF. The CDR3 DNA is TGTGCCATCAGTAACCCTAATTGGCGGGATGGAAACACTCCCAATGAGCAGTTCTTC.

The gene calls are TRBV16 and TRBJ1-3; 7 bases map to TRBD1. V lost 4 bases, J lost 0 bases, and 3 bases stayed unmatched. Germline loops: CDR1 KGHSY, CDR2 FQNENV. This CDR3 has 15 amino acids. The CDR3 sequence is CASSPGTASGNTIYF. CDR3 nucleotide sequence: TGTGCCAGCAGCCCGGGGACAGCCTCTGGAAACACCATATATTTT. Full variable domain (remainder filled in from reference TRBV16 and TRBJ1-3): GEEVAQTPKHLVRGEGQKAKLYCAPIKGHSYVFWYQQVLKNEFKFLISFQNENVFDETGMPKERFSAKCLPNSPCSLEIQATKLEDSAVYFCASSPGTASGNTIYFGEGSWLTVV.

CDR3 residues: CASSFGLGETQYF. The CDR3 DNA reads as TGTGCCAGCAGTTTCGGACTAGGAGAGACCCAGTACTTC. This sequence joins TRBV28 and TRBJ2-5; 7 bases agree with TRBD2. CDR1 is MDHEN and CDR2 is SYDVKM in the germline V gene. The CDR3 contains 13 residues. With V trimmed by 3 bases and J by 4 bases, 2 bases remained unmatched.

J is TRBJ1-2 and V is TRBV27, with D unresolved. V was cut by 1 base and J by 4 bases, with 7 bases left in between. Germline lookup yields CDR1 MNHEY and CDR2 SMNVEV (reference sequence). The CDR3 spans 13 residues. The CDR3 here is CASSLYPSYGYTF. The CDR3 DNA is TGTGCCAGCAGTTTATACCCCAGCTATGGCTACACCTTC.

V and J are TRBV7-2 and TRBJ2-1; weak D call: TRBD2 (7 bases). This CDR3 is built from 14 residues. The germline gives CDR1 SGHTA, CDR2 FQGNSA. V lost 4 bases to trimming and J lost 10 bases, with 17 bases between them. CDR3 protein: CASSYQWGREEQFF. The DNA of the CDR3 is TGTGCCAGCAGCTACCAGTGGGGGCGGGAGGAGCAGTTCTTC.

The chain links TRBV7-8 to TRBJ1-2; TRBD1 might be the D (6 bases). Trimming removed 1 base from V and 4 bases from J, with 22 bases in between. Per the germline V gene, CDR1 is SGHVS and CDR2 is FQNEAQ. The CDR3 has 18 residues. The CDR3 bases are TGTGCCAGCAGCTTAGGACGACAGGCCGGGGTCTTTATCTATGGCTACACCTTC. The encoded protein is CASSLGRQAGVFIYGYTF.

The chain carries TRBV27 and TRBJ1-1; D unclear. The CDR3 is made up of 14 amino acids. Trimming left V 4 bases short and J 0 bases short, with 9 bases between. The germline gives CDR1 MNHEY, CDR2 SMNVEV (reference sequence). The CDR3 is CASSSLTMNTEAFF. CDR3 DNA sequence: TGTGCCAGCAGTTCACTGACTATGAACACTGAAGCTTTCTTT.

The chain recombines TRBV7-9 with TRBJ2-5; 8 bases align to TRBD1. CDR1 SEHNR and CDR2 FQNEAQ come from the germline V gene (reference sequence). The V gene end was trimmed by 8 bases and the J gene end by 5 bases; junction bases not matched to a gene: 13. The CDR3 covers 15 residues. CDR3 in DNA: TGTGCCAGCGTACTGGGGACAGGACTTTTGGAGACCCAGTACTTC. It translates to CASVLGTGLLETQYF.

The gene calls are TRBV5-6 and TRBJ2-3, with 9 bases matching TRBD2. This CDR3 has 14 residues. The V and J ends lost 4 bases and 2 bases, in that order; junction bases with no gene match: 2. Germline CDR1 and CDR2: SGHDT and YYEEEE. The CDR3 nucleotides are TGTGCCAGCAGCCGCGGGGGGGACACAGATACGCAGTATTTT. It codes for CASSRGGDTDTQYF.

The V call is TRBV9, the J call TRBJ2-5; the D gene is possibly TRBD2 (5 bases). The CDR3 totals 11 residues. The germline V and J ends were trimmed by 4 bases and 5 bases, with 6 bases remaining between them. Germline V gene lookup returns CDR1 SGDLS and CDR2 YYNGEE. The CDR3 DNA reads TGTGCCAGCAGCAGAGGGGAGACCCAGTACTTC. Amino acids: CASSRGETQYF.

The CDR3 coding sequence is TGTGCCAGCAGTGTCCTCGGCAATCAGCCCCAGCATTTT. Protein sequence: CASSVLGNQPQHF. This rearrangement joins TRBV28 to TRBJ1-5; D uncertain. Trimming removed 5 bases from V and 2 bases from J, with 7 bases in between. Germline lookup yields CDR1 MDHEN and CDR2 SYDVKM. This CDR3 region has 13 residues.

This rearrangement joins TRBV28 to TRBJ2-3, with D possibly TRBD1 on 6 matching bases. Per germline, CDR1 MDHEN and CDR2 SYDVKM. Trimming left V 2 bases short and J 1 base short, with 10 bases between. The CDR3 extends over 15 amino acids. The CDR3: CASSLRTEGTDTQYF. CDR3 nucleotide sequence: TGTGCCAGCAGTTTACGGACAGAGGGCACAGATACGCAGTATTTT.

The V call is TRBV2, the J call TRBJ2-7; 11 bases fit TRBD2. The trim removed 6 bases at V and 9 bases at J, leaving 10 bases unmatched. The CDR3 has 14 residues. Germline V lookup: CDR1 SNHLY, CDR2 FYNNEI. The CDR3 region is CASRYGTSGLRQYF. For the CDR3, the DNA is TGTGCCAGCAGGTACGGGACTAGCGGACTAAGGCAGTACTTC.

This chain joins TRBV19 and TRBJ1-5, with unresolved D. V lost 5 bases and J lost 0, with 23 bases in between. The CDR3 is 19 residues long. Looked up from germline, CDR1 is LNHDA and CDR2 is SQIVND (reference sequence). CDR3 sequence reads: CASSLQHHSAFASNQPQHF. The CDR3 DNA follows: TGTGCCAGTAGTCTGCAACACCATTCCGCCTTCGCTAGCAATCAGCCCCAGCATTTT.

This chain connects TRBV9 to TRBJ2-7; TRBD2 aligns across 8 bases. The length of the CDR3 is 15 residues. V shed 2 bases, J shed 6 bases, and the junction held 10 bases outside the gene matches. The V gene's germline CDR1 is SGDLS and CDR2 YYNGEE. The CDR3 DNA reads TGTGCCAGCAGCGTCCTCCCCGGGGGGGAGGGCGAGCAGTACTTC. It translates to CASSVLPGGEGEQYF.

The V call is TRBV7-2, the J call TRBJ1-6; D remains ambiguous. Germline V gene sequence: CDR1 SGHTA, CDR2 FQGNSA. V lost 4 bases to trimming and J lost 10 bases, with 17 bases between them. The CDR3 loop spans 15 amino acids. The CDR3 nucleotides read TGTGCCAGCAGCTCCCACGAACCGACTCGATCACCCCTCCACTTT. Translated, it gives CASSSHEPTRSPLHF.

The rearrangement uses TRBV5-1 and TRBJ1-1; 8 bases map to TRBD1. The CDR3 consists of 15 residues. Losses at the gene ends were 3 bases for V and 1 base for J; bases not matched to a gene: 5. Looked up from germline, CDR1 is SGHRS and CDR2 is YFSETQ. CDR3 sequence: CASSWGQAPNTEAFF. CDR3 DNA: TGCGCCAGCAGCTGGGGACAGGCGCCGAACACTGAAGCTTTCTTT.

This chain joins TRBV5-1 and TRBJ2-7; D is possibly TRBD1 (6 bases). The V end was cut by 6 bases, the J end by 2 bases, with 12 bases between. Germline V gene data show CDR1 as SGHRS and CDR2 as YFSETQ. There are 13 residues in the CDR3. The chain's CDR3 is CASKGTSPYEQYF. The CDR3 DNA follows: TGCGCCAGCAAAGGGACATCGCCCTACGAGCAGTACTTC.

The chain links TRBV14 to TRBJ2-1, with 9 bases aligning to TRBD2. J was trimmed by 7 bases and V by 4 bases; bases with no gene match: 14. This CDR3 has 17 amino acids. The germline CDR1 and CDR2 sequences are SGHDN and FVKESK. The CDR3 reads CASSPFPSSGGLNEQFF. The CDR3 nucleotides are TGTGCCAGCAGCCCCTTCCCGTCGAGCGGGGGGTTAAATGAGCAGTTCTTC.

The chain carries TRBV27 and TRBJ2-7; D ambiguous. The V gene's germline CDR1 is MNHEY and CDR2 SMNVEV (reference sequence). Between the trimmed V and J ends, which lost 5 bases and 3 bases, there was a span of 8 bases. CDR3 size: 12 residues. The CDR3 protein is CASSDTFYEQYF. The CDR3 nucleotides read TGTGCCAGCAGTGACACTTTCTACGAGCAGTACTTC.